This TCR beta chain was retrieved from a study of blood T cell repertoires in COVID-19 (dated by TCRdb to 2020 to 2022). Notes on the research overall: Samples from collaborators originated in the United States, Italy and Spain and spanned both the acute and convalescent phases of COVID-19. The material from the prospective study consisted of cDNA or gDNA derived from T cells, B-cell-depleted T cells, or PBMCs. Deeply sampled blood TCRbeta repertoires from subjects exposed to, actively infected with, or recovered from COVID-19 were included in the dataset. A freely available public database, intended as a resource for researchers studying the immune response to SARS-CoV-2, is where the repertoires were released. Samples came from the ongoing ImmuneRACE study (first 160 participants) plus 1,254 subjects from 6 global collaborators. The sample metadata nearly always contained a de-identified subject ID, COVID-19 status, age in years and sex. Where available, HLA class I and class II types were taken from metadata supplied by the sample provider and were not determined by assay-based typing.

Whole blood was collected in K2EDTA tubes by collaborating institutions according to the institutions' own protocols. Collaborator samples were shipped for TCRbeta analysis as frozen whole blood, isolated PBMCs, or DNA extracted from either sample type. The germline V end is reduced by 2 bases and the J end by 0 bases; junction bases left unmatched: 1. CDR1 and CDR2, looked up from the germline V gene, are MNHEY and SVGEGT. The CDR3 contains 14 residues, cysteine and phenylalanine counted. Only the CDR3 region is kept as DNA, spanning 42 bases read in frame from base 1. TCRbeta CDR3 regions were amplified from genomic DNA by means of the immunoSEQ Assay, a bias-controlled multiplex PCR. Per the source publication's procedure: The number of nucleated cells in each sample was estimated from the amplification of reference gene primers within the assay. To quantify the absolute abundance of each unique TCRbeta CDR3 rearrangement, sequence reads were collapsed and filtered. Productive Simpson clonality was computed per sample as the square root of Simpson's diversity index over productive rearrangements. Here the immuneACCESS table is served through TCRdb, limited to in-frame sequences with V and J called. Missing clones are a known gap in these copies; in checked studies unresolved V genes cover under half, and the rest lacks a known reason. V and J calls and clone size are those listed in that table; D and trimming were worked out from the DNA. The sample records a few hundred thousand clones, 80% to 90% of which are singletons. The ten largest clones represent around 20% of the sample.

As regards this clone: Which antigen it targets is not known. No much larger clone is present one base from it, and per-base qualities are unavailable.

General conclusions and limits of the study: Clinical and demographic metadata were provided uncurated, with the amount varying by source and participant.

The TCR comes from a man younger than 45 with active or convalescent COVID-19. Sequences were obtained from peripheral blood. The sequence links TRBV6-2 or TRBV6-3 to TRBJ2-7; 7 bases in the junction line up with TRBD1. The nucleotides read TGTGCCAGCAGTTACGACAGGGTCTCCTACGAGCAGTACTTC. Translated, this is CASSYDRVSYEQYF.